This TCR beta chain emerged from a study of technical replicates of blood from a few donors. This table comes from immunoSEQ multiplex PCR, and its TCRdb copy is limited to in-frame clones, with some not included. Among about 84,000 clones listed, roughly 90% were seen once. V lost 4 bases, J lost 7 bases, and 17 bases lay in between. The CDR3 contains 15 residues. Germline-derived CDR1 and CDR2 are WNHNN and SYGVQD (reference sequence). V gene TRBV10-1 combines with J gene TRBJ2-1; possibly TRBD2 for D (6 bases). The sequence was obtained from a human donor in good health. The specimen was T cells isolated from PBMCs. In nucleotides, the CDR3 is TGCGCCAGCAGTGGGAGGGGTATAGGGGAGAATGAGCAGTTCTTC. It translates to CASSGRGIGENEQFF.